This T cell receptor beta chain was sequenced for a study of T-cell memory formation after mild COVID-19 (dated by TCRdb to the early 2020s). Regarding the complete study: TCR sequence clusters from the two donors were found to be largely donor specific. The cohort comprised two young, previously healthy adult volunteers, one female and one male. T-cell clones expanding and contracting after mild COVID-19 in two donors were tracked by longitudinal TCRalpha and TCRbeta repertoire sequencing. Overall study results and their limits: SARS-CoV-2 specificity of the second-wave clones peaking on day 37 was not confirmed. Some responding clones were detected in pre-infection memory, which suggested that pre-existing cross-reactive memory T cells had joined the SARS-CoV-2 response. Balanced CD4/CD8 phenotypes were observed for clones contracting from day 15 to 85, whereas a bias towards CD4+ was observed for a second wave of clones expanding from day 15 to 37. Contracting CD4+ clones appeared mostly in the CM and EM memory subsets, whereas CD8+ clones were enriched in EMRA. Only a couple of mild cases were covered by the study, and larger cohorts that include severe cases with pre-infection samples were considered necessary.

PBMCs were isolated by Ficoll-Paque density gradient centrifugation. V has 3 bases trimmed and J has 0 bases trimmed; junction bases matching no gene number 9. The CDR3 has 17 amino acids, counting the end cysteine and phenylalanine. The only DNA kept is the CDR3, 51 bases in frame from the first base. Based on the germline V gene, the CDR1 and CDR2 sequences are SGDLS and YYNGEE. TCRdb shows the sequencer as Illumina NovaSeq 6000. cDNA libraries for TCRalpha and TCRbeta were prepared by 5'RACE using constant-segment primers, with sample barcodes and unique molecular identifiers added. Trizol reagent was used to extract RNA from every sample. Libraries were amplified in two PCR steps, with a second sample barcode and Illumina TruSeq adapters added in the second step. Libraries were sequenced on an Illumina NovaSeq with 2 x 150 bp paired-end reads. The original methods were these. With migec v1.2.7, reads were demultiplexed and then collapsed into UMI-guided consensus sequences. Using mixcr v2.1.11, UMI consensuses were aligned to TRA and TRB V and J templates and then assembled into clonotypes. A clonotype was counted as expanded or contracted only if both edgeR and NoisET called the change significant, with noise models trained on biological replicates. For edgeR calls, the thresholds were a false discovery rate-adjusted p below 0.01 and a log2 fold-change of 1. As an exploratory analysis of dynamics, PCA with hierarchical clustering was applied to max-normalized trajectories of the 1000 most abundant clonotypes. Separately sequenced CD4+ and CD8+ repertoires were used to assign the CD4 or CD8 phenotype of responding clones. TCRdb's own reprocessing of the public reads used fastp at Q25 and MiXCR and kept productive beta chains. Every distinct CDR3 protein forms one entry, paired with its most common genes and DNA. The V and J calls reflect TCRdb's pipeline rather than the authors' work. The sample table holds 300,000 or so distinct CDR3 sequences, of which 15% to 20% were seen once. The ten top clones hold less than 30% of the sample.

This clonotype showed up just a few times. No antigen is known for it. No per-base quality is available; no much larger clone lies one base away. This receptor was obtained from a man between 18 and 35 years old who had mild COVID-19 (a few samples of this study predate the infection). The sample titles of this study are shuffled in the database, so cell type and time point are left out; the donor was told from shared clones. The specimen sequenced was PBMCs or a T cell subset sorted from them (not recorded which). The V gene is TRBV9 and the J gene is TRBJ2-5; TRBD1 matches 9 bases in the middle. CDR3 protein: CASSDPDRGVNQETQYF. The bases are TGTGCCAGCAGCGACCCCGACAGGGGGGTGAACCAAGAGACCCAGTACTTC.